The 18 T cell receptor beta chains below were found in one sample sequenced in a study of T cell responses to AZD1222 COVID-19 vaccine. Profiling relied on immunoSEQ multiplex PCR, and the TCRdb table lists in-frame clones only, not all of them. Among approximately 79,000 clones, 83% were seen once, and the ten largest hold approximately 1.3%. The sample was peripheral blood, taken 28 days after the second AZD1222 dose. These receptors all come from an adult who received the AZD1222 COVID-19 vaccine.

The rearrangement links TRBV6-2 or TRBV6-3 to TRBJ1-2; D call uncertain. This CDR3 region has 15 residues. Germline V gene sequence: CDR1 MNHEY, CDR2 SVGEGT. V was trimmed by 2 bases and J by 2 bases, leaving 12 bases between them. CDR3 region: CASSYGPGFNYGYTF. The CDR3 nucleotides are TGTGCCAGCAGTTACGGGCCGGGTTTCAACTATGGCTACACCTTC.

The chain employs TRBV7-3 and TRBJ2-1; TRBD2 matches at 9 bases. Looked up from germline, CDR1 is SGHTA and CDR2 is FQGTGA. Trimming cost V 5 bases and J 2 bases; bases outside gene matches: 4. The CDR3 spans 15 residues. DNA of the CDR3: TGTGCCAGCAGCCGTAGCGGGAGCACCTACAATGAGCAGTTCTTC. As protein: CASSRSGSTYNEQFF.

This clone has only a few counts. V gene TRBV7-8 combines with J gene TRBJ1-5; TRBD1 matches 9 bases. Losses at the gene ends were 5 bases for V and 6 bases for J; bases not matched to a gene: 5. CDR1 SGHVS and CDR2 FQNEAQ come from the germline V gene. CDR3 length: 14 amino acids. The CDR3 DNA reads as TGTGCCAGCAGCCCAACAGGGGGCTTTCAGCCCCAGCATTTT. This gives the protein CASSPTGGFQPQHF. The variable domain in full, with the rest retrieved from reference TRBV7-8 and TRBJ1-5, is GAGVSQSPRYKVAKRGQDVALRCDPISGHVSLFWYQQALGQGPEFLTYFQNEAQLDKSGLPSDRFFAERPEGSVSTLKIQRTQQEDSAVYLCASSPTGGFQPQHFGDGTRLSIL.

The chain has TRBV18 and TRBJ1-2; 10 nucleotides align to TRBD1. The CDR3 is 18 residues long. CDR1 is KGHSH, CDR2 LQKENI, per germline. J lost 7 bases, V lost 2 bases, and 16 bases had no gene match. CDR3 residues: CASSPTGTGDLKHLGYTF. Here the CDR3 DNA reads TGTGCCAGCTCACCAACCGGGACAGGGGACCTGAAGCACCTTGGCTACACCTTC. Full variable domain (outside the CDR3, taken from reference TRBV18 and TRBJ1-2): NAGVMQNPRHLVRRRGQEARLRCSPMKGHSHVYWYRQLPEEGLKFMVYLQKENIIDESGMPKERFSAEFPKEGPSILRIQQVVRGDSAAYFCASSPTGTGDLKHLGYTFGSGTRLTVV.

V and J are TRBV27 and TRBJ2-1; D uncertain. The CDR3 is 13 residues long. Between the trimmed V and J ends, which lost 7 bases and 5 bases, there was a span of 12 bases. Germline V gene data show CDR1 as MNHEY and CDR2 as SMNVEV (reference sequence). The CDR3 DNA sequence: TGTGCCAGCACCCACAGCTTAAACAATGAGCAGTTCTTC. Amino acid sequence: CASTHSLNNEQFF.

Here the CDR3 DNA reads TGTGCCAGCAGTTTCGGGGTGGGCCCCCAGCATTTT. This translates into CASSFGVGPQHF. This chain connects TRBV12-3 or TRBV12-4 to TRBJ1-5; D is ambiguous. V was pared by 3 bases and J by 10 bases, with 10 bases between. There are 12 residues in the CDR3.

For the CDR3, the DNA is TGCGCCAGCAGCCAAGATAGCGGATACTCCTACGAGCAGTACTTC. Residues: CASSQDSGYSYEQYF. The chain couples TRBV4-1 to TRBJ2-7; weak D call: TRBD2 (6 bases). This CDR3 is 15 amino acids long. Germline V gives CDR1 MGHRA, CDR2 YSYEKL. V was cut by 0 bases and J by 0 bases, with 9 bases left in between.

The CDR3 region is CASSPLDTGELFF. The DNA of the CDR3 is TGTGCCAGCAGCCCCTTGGACACCGGGGAGCTGTTTTTT. The chain combines TRBV3-1 (or the pseudogene TRBV3-2) with TRBJ2-2; no clear D. The germline CDR1 and CDR2 sequences are LGHDT and YNNKEL (reference sequence). This CDR3 has 13 residues. Trimming took 4 bases from V and 3 from J, leaving 6 bases between them.

V gene TRBV6-2 or TRBV6-3 combines with J gene TRBJ2-2; D gene uncertain. V gave up 2 bases and J gave up 7 bases, with 5 bases separating them. Germline assignment: CDR1 MNHEY and CDR2 SVGEGT. CDR3 length: 12 amino acids. The CDR3: CASSYKDGELFF. CDR3 sequence (DNA): TGTGCCAGCAGTTACAAGGACGGGGAGCTGTTTTTT.

The chain combines TRBV4-3 with TRBJ2-3; 10 nucleotides align to TRBD1. This CDR3 spans 14 amino acids. The J segment lost 5 bases and the V segment lost 4 bases, leaving 3 bases of the junction unmatched. Germline CDR1 reads LGHNA; CDR2 reads YSLEER. The CDR3 is CASSRGQGIDTQYF. The DNA of the CDR3 is TGCGCCAGCAGCCGGGGACAGGGGATAGATACGCAGTATTTT.

The chain carries TRBV4-2 and TRBJ1-2; maybe TRBD1 (5 bases). The CDR3 runs to 13 residues. Per the germline V gene, CDR1 is LGHNA and CDR2 is YNFKEQ. V lost 5 bases to trimming and J lost 6 bases, with 13 bases between them. CDR3 nucleotides: TGTGCCAGCAGCACGGACAAGGTCCATGGCTACACCTTC. It codes for CASSTDKVHGYTF.

The CDR3 sequence: CASSQGTGGMNEQFF. CDR3 bases: TGTGCCAGCAGCCAGGGGACAGGGGGAATGAATGAGCAGTTCTTC. This chain links TRBV7-3 with TRBJ2-1, with TRBD1 matching over 11 bases. J was trimmed by 7 bases and V by 5 bases; bases with no gene match: 7. Per the germline V gene, CDR1 is SGHTA and CDR2 is FQGTGA. The CDR3 runs 15 residues.

This chain connects TRBV10-3 to TRBJ1-2, with D possibly being TRBD1 (5 bases). The CDR3 contains 17 residues. The V end lost 10 bases, the J end lost 0 bases, and 24 bases lay between the germline ends. CDR1 and CDR2 from the germline V gene are ENHRY and SYGVKD. The CDR3 DNA reads as TGTGCCACACCGTCAAAAGAGGACAATCGGACTAACTATGGCTACACCTTC. Translation: CATPSKEDNRTNYGYTF.

This chain links TRBV27 with TRBJ2-7; D gene uncertain. The germline CDR1 and CDR2 sequences are MNHEY and SMNVEV (reference sequence). Trimming left V 0 bases short and J 0 bases short, with 6 bases between. CDR3 length: 14 residues. CDR3 nucleotide sequence: TGTGCCAGCAGTTTATCCCGTGTCTCCTACGAGCAGTACTTC. Translated: CASSLSRVSYEQYF.

This clone occurred a few times. The chain carries TRBV6-2 or TRBV6-3 and TRBJ2-7; 7 positions match TRBD2. This CDR3 has 16 residues. Trimming took 0 bases from V and 4 from J; bases not matched to a gene: 9. Germline assignment: CDR1 MNHEY and CDR2 SVGEGT. The CDR3 here is CASSYSGAGVEYEQYF. DNA for the CDR3: TGTGCCAGCAGTTACTCAGGGGCGGGAGTGGAGTACGAGCAGTACTTC.

V is TRBV10-3 and J is TRBJ1-2, with TRBD1 identical over 7 bases. The CDR3 has 11 residues. CDR1 is ENHRY, CDR2 SYGVKD, per germline. CDR3 sequence: CVAGQNYGYTF. CDR3 coding DNA: TGTGTAGCGGGACAGAACTATGGCTACACCTTC.

This chain connects TRBV28 to TRBJ1-5; D gene unclear. This CDR3 contains 9 residues. CDR1 and CDR2 (germline): MDHEN, SYDVKM. Trimming removed 6 bases from V and 11 bases from J, with 5 bases in between. CDR3 sequence (DNA): TGTGCCAGCAGGCCTACCCAGCATTTT. Translating gives CASRPTQHF.

The chain couples TRBV29-1 to TRBJ2-3; a possible D gene is TRBD1 (5 bases). This CDR3 comprises 12 residues. Germline V CDR1 and CDR2: SQVTM, ANQGSEA. Trimming removed 4 bases at V and 2 bases at J, with 7 bases between. The CDR3 is CSVARVTDTQYF. The CDR3 DNA sequence: TGCAGCGTTGCCAGGGTCACAGATACGCAGTATTTT.